This T cell receptor (beta chain) was sequenced during a study of blood T cell repertoires in COVID-19. Study-level information: The study drew acute and convalescent COVID-19 samples from the United States, Italy and Spain. PBMCs, B-cell-depleted T cells, or T cells provided the cDNA or gDNA that made up the material.

Germline V CDR1 and CDR2: SNHLY, FYNNEI. Trimming took 1 base from V and 8 from J, leaving 14 bases between them. This CDR3 spans 14 amino acids. TCRdb keeps only in-frame clones here, not all; method: immunoSEQ multiplex PCR. The table includes some 200,000 clones, about four fifths detected once. The clonotype comes from a woman in her thirties who had recovered from COVID-19. The specimen was peripheral blood. The rearrangement uses TRBV2 and TRBJ1-2; weak D call: TRBD1 (6 bases). The DNA for the CDR3 is TGTGCCAGCAGTGAAGGGCTCAGGGGCGCGGGCTACACCTTC. Translating gives CASSEGLRGAGYTF.